This T cell receptor (beta chain) was captured in a study of cytomegalovirus exposure and HLA in healthy donors. The study, taken as a whole, reports: Analyses of presence/absence relied on an assumption of roughly uniform sequencing depth across donors. A later examination showed that TCR association rates differed by HLA locus, with DRB1 most and HLA-C fewest. Later on, analysis showed that most CMV-associated TCR beta chains appeared to be HLA-restricted.

This clone was recorded only once. Its antigen is still unknown. The germline V and J ends were trimmed by 2 bases and 4 bases, with 14 bases remaining between them. Germline CDR1 SEHNR, CDR2 FQNEAQ (reference sequence). CDR3 size: 15 residues. Both 60 Vbeta primers and 13 Jbeta primers went into the PCR. Using immunoSEQ multiplex PCR, the repertoire was profiled, and TCRdb retains in-frame clones only, with some absent. The repertoire consists of 200,000 or so clones, with roughly 74% occurring once and the leading ten covering 4.5% to 7.5%. The genes are TRBV7-9 and TRBJ1-1; possibly TRBD1 for D (5 bases). The TCR comes from a woman aged 25 to 39 in good health and CMV-seropositive. Sequencing was performed on PBMCs. CDR3 sequence (DNA): TGTGCCAGCAGCTTAACGGCGGGGGGGGGCACTGAAGCTTTCTTT. Translating it yields CASSLTAGGGTEAFF.